This TCR beta chain was documented in a study of blood T cell repertoires in COVID-19. Per the study methods: By means of reference gene primer amplification, nucleated cell counts were estimated. Using immunoSEQ multiplex PCR, the repertoire was profiled, and TCRdb retains in-frame clones only, with some absent. V, J and clone size are those of that table, while D and trimming were read from the DNA. This sample has some 130,000 clones, with roughly 89% found just once. Germline assignment: CDR1 MNHEY and CDR2 SVGAGI. V lost 6 bases and J lost 3; bases outside the gene matches: 4. This CDR3 comprises 14 residues.

The rearrangement uses TRBV6-5 and TRBJ1-2, with 10 bases matching TRBD1. Sequenced: peripheral blood. The receptor was isolated from a man between 50 and 59 years old with active or convalescent COVID-19. CDR3 DNA: TGTGCCAGCAGGGACAGGGGGGGAGACTATGGCTACACCTTC. The encoded protein is CASRDRGGDYGYTF.